The source of this TCR beta chain is a study of blood T cell repertoires in COVID-19. Study in general: Acute-phase and convalescent COVID-19 samples originated in the United States, Italy and Spain. PBMCs, B-cell-depleted T cells, or T cells were the source of the cDNA or gDNA that made up the material.

Source study methods: Amplification with reference gene primers provided the estimates of nucleated cell counts. Assay: immunoSEQ multiplex PCR; the TCRdb copy retains only in-frame clones and omits some. From that table come the V and J calls and clone size; the DNA was used to work out D and trimming. This repertoire shows about 200,000 clones, roughly 84% found once; its top ten account for around 26%. The CDR3 totals 15 residues. Looked up from germline, CDR1 is MNHEY and CDR2 is SMNVEV (reference sequence). V lost 7 bases and J lost 4; bases outside the gene matches: 7. Sequencing used peripheral blood. The TCR was taken from a man aged 35 to 55 with acute or convalescent COVID-19. This chain uses TRBV27 with TRBJ2-3; 11 nucleotides align to TRBD2. CDR3 nucleotides: TGTGCCAGCAACGTAGCGGGAGGGCCGGCAGATACGCAGTATTTT. Its protein is CASNVAGGPADTQYF.